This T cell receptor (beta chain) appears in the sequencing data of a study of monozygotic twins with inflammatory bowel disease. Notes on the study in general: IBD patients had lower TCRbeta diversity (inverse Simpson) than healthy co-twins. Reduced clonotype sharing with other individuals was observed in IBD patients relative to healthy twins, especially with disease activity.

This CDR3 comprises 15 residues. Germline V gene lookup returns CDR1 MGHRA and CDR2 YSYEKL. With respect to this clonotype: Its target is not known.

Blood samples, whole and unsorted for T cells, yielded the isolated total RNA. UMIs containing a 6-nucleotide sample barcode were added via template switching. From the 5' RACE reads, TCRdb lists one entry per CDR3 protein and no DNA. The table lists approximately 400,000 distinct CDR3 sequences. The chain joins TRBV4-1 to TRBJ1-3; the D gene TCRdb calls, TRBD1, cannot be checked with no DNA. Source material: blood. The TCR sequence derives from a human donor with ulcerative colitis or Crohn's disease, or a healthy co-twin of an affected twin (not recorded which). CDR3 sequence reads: CASSQATGFGNTIYF.